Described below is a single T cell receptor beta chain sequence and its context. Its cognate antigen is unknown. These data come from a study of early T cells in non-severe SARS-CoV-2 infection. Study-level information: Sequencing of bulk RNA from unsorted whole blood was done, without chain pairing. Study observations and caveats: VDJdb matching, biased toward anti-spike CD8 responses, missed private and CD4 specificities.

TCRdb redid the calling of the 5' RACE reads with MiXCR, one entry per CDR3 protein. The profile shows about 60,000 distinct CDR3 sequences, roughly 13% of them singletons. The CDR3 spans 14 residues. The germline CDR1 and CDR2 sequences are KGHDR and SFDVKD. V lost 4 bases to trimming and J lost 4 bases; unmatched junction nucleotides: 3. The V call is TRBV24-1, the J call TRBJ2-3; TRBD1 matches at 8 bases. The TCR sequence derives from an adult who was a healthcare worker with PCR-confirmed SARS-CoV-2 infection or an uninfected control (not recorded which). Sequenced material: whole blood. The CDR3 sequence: CATSDRGPADTQYF. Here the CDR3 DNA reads TGTGCCACCAGTGACAGGGGGCCCGCAGATACGCAGTATTTT.